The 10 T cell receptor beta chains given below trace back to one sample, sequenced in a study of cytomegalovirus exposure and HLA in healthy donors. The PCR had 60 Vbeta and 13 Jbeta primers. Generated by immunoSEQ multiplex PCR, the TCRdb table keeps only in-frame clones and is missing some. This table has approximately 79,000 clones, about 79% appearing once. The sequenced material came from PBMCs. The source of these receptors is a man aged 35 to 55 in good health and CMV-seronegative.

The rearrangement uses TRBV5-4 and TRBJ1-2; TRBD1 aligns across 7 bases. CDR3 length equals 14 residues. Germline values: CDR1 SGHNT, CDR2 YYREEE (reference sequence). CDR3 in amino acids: CACQQGKLPYGYTF. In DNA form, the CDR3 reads TGTGCTTGTCAACAGGGGAAGTTACCCTATGGCTACACCTTC.

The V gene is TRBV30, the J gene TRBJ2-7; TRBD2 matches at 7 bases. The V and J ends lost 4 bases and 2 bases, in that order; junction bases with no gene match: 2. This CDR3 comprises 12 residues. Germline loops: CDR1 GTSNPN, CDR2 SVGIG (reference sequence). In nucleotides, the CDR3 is TGTGCCTGGAACGGGGGGACCTACGAGCAGTACTTC. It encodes CAWNGGTYEQYF. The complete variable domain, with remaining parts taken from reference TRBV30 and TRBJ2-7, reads SQTIHQWPATLVQPVGSPLSLECTVEGTSNPNLYWYRQAAGRGLQLLFYSVGIGQISSEVPQNLSASRPQDRQFILSSKKLLLSDSGFYLCAWNGGTYEQYFGPGTRLTVT.

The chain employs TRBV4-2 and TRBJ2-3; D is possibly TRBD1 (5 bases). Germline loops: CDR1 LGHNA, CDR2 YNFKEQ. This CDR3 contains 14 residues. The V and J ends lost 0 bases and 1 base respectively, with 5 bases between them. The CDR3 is CASSQDRGTDTQYF. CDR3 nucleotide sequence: TGTGCCAGCAGCCAAGACAGGGGCACAGATACGCAGTATTTT.

CDR3 in amino acids: CASSPPRGGNTGELFF. The CDR3 DNA is TGTGCCAGCAGCCCGCCGCGCGGGGGAAACACCGGGGAGCTGTTTTTT. The chain couples TRBV5-6 to TRBJ2-2, with 7 bases aligning to TRBD2. Losses at the gene ends were 4 bases for V and 2 bases for J; bases not matched to a gene: 8. Germline assignment: CDR1 SGHDT and CDR2 YYEEEE. The CDR3 is 16 amino acids.

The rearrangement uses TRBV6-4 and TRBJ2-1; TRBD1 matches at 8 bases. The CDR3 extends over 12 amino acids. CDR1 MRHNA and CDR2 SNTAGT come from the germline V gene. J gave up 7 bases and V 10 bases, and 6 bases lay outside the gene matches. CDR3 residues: CATEDRENEQFF. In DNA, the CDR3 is TGTGCCACCGAGGACAGGGAAAATGAGCAGTTCTTC.

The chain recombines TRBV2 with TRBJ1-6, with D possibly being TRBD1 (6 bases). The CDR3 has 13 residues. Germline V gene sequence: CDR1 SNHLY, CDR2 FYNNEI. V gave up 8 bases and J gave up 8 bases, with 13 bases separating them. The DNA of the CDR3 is TGTGCCAGCCAGACAGGACCGCATTCACCCCTCCACTTT. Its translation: CASQTGPHSPLHF.

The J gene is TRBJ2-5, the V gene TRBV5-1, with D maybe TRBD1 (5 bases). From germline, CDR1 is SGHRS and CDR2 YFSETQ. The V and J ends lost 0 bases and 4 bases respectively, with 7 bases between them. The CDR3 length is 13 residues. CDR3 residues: CASSLEGAETQYF. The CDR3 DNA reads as TGCGCCAGCAGCTTGGAAGGGGCAGAGACCCAGTACTTC.

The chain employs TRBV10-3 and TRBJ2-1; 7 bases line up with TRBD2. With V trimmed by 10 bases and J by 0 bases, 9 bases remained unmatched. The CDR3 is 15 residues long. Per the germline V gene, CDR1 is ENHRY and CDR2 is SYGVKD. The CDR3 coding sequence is TGTGCCACCTCTGGCGGGAGCGGCTCCTACAATGAGCAGTTCTTC. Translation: CATSGGSGSYNEQFF.

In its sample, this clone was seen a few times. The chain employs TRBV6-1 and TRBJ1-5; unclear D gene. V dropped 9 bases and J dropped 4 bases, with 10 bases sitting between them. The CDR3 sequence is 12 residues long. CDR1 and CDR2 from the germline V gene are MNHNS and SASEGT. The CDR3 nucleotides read TGTGCCAGGCGGAGTTCGAATCAGCCCCAGCATTTT. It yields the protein CARRSSNQPQHF.

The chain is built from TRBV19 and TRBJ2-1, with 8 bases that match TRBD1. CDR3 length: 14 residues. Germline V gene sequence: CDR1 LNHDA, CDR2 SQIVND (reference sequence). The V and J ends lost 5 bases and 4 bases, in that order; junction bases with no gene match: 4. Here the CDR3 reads CASSGGTGYNEQFF. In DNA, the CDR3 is TGTGCCAGTAGTGGGGGGACAGGATACAATGAGCAGTTCTTC.